These T cell receptor beta chains were read from a single sample in a study of blood T cell repertoires in COVID-19. Profiling relied on immunoSEQ multiplex PCR, and the TCRdb table lists in-frame clones only, not all of them. This sample has roughly 190,000 clones; 70% to 90% occur once, and the top ten carry 1.1%. Input material: peripheral blood. The receptors come from a man aged 30-40 years with acute or convalescent COVID-19. The CDR3 runs from the conserved cysteine through the conserved F or W. A D gene is named only where the DNA matches it firmly. Size tells how often a clone was seen (once, few, many) or the class of an expanded clone, and some rows leave it out.

d_call j_call clone_size v_call cdr3_nt cdr3_aa
TRBD1 TRBJ2-1 - TRBV30 TGTGCCTGGAACAGGGGGTTTAGCTCCTACAATGAGCAGTTCTTC CAWNRGFSSYNEQFF
- TRBJ2-2 - TRBV7-6 TGTGCCAGCAGCCCCACTAACCTTAACACCGGGGAGCTGTTTTTT CASSPTNLNTGELFF
TRBD1 TRBJ2-7 - TRBV5-6 TGTGCCAGCAGCTGGGACAGTCCCTACGAGCAGTACTTC CASSWDSPYEQYF
TRBD2 TRBJ2-3 once TRBV10-3 TGTGCCATCAGGCAGCGGGAAGAGACAGATACGCAGTATTTT CAIRQREETDTQYF
- TRBJ2-6 - TRBV28 TGTGCCAGCAGTCCAGGGGACTCTGGGGCCAACGTCCTGACTTTC CASSPGDSGANVLTF
- TRBJ1-1 - TRBV2 TGTGCCAGCTGGCTGAACACTGAAGCTTTCTTT CASWLNTEAFF
TRBD1 TRBJ1-1 - TRBV25-1 TGTGCCAGCAGTGCAGCAGGGGGATACACTGAAGCTTTCTTT CASSAAGGYTEAFF
TRBD2 TRBJ2-1 - TRBV28 TGTGCCAGCAGTTCGGGTTTCAAGCGGGGGTGGGGTAGCTCCTACAATGAGCAGTTCTTC CASSSGFKRGWGSSYNEQFF
- TRBJ1-3 - TRBV4-1 TGCGCCAGCAGCCAAACTTCCGTCTCTGGAAACACCATATATTTT CASSQTSVSGNTIYF
- TRBJ2-7 - TRBV5-1 TGCGCCAGCAGCTTCAGTGTTTCCGATTACGAGCAGTACTTC CASSFSVSDYEQYF
- TRBJ2-5 - TRBV27 TGTGCCAGCAGTAACGACAGGCGGAGTGAGACCCAGTACTTC CASSNDRRSETQYF
TRBD1 TRBJ1-2 - TRBV6-5 TGTGCCAGTGGGACAGGCTATGGCTACACCTTC CASGTGYGYTF
TRBD2 TRBJ2-5 - TRBV6-4 TGTGCCAGCAGTGAAACTAGCGGGGGCCAAGAGACCCAGTACTTC CASSETSGGQETQYF